What follows are 18 T cell receptor beta chains derived from one specimen sequenced in a study of CD8 T cells in Susac syndrome. Reverse transcription of roughly 0.5 to 1 ug RNA was carried out with random hexamers. TCRdb analysed the immunoSEQ multiplex PCR reads with MiXCR anew, one entry per CDR3 protein. The data show about 300,000 distinct CDR3 sequences, about 88% seen once. The sequenced material came from CD8+ T cells from PBMCs. The receptors were sampled from a human donor with multiple sclerosis.

This clonotype showed up just once. CDR3 nucleotide sequence: TGTGCCAGCAGCCCAGGTGACAGGGGGAGAGTCTACGAGCAGTACTTC. Amino acid sequence: CASSPGDRGRVYEQYF. This chain uses TRBV7-9 with TRBJ2-7; 9 nucleotides agree with TRBD1. The CDR3 consists of 16 residues. The V gene's germline CDR1 is SEHNR and CDR2 FQNEAQ (reference sequence). Unmatched junction bases numbered 11, after V lost 5 bases and J lost 3 bases.

This chain uses TRBV6-5 with TRBJ2-7; TRBD1 aligns across 9 bases. The germline gives CDR1 MNHEY, CDR2 SVGAGI. The CDR3 is 19 amino acids. Germline trimming cut 2 bases from V and 1 base from J; bases unmatched to any gene: 15. CDR3 sequence reads: CASSYPSPITGGRSYEQYF. The CDR3 bases are TGTGCCAGCAGTTACCCTTCACCCATCACAGGGGGCCGATCCTACGAGCAGTACTTC.

The chain couples TRBV12-3 or TRBV12-4 to TRBJ1-2; TRBD1 matches 9 bases. The trim removed 0 bases at V and 2 bases at J, leaving 1 base unmatched. This CDR3 spans 15 amino acids. The CDR3 DNA is TGTGCCAGCAGTTTAGCGGGACAGGGAAACTATGGCTACACCTTC. It yields the protein CASSLAGQGNYGYTF.

The CDR3 sequence: CASSHVTGNTGELFF. The DNA of the CDR3 is TGCGCCAGCAGCCATGTTACAGGGAACACCGGGGAGCTGTTTTTT. This chain joins TRBV4-3 and TRBJ2-2, with D possibly being TRBD1 (5 bases). The CDR3 sequence is 15 residues long. The germline V gene encodes CDR1 LGHNA and CDR2 YSLEER. V lost 3 bases and J 1 base, leaving 9 bases between the germline ends.

This rearrangement joins TRBV6-1 to TRBJ2-3; maybe TRBD2 (6 bases). There are 14 residues in the CDR3. Germline CDR1 is MNHNS and CDR2 is SASEGT. Trimming left V 3 bases short and J 4 bases short, with 11 bases between. The CDR3: CASSESGEADTQYF. DNA for the CDR3: TGTGCCAGCAGTGAGTCGGGAGAGGCAGATACGCAGTATTTT.

This chain connects TRBV20-1 to TRBJ2-7, with D perhaps matching TRBD1 or TRBD2 (5 bases each). Trimming took 3 bases from V and 4 from J, leaving 16 bases between them. CDR1 is DFQATT and CDR2 is SNEGSKA in the germline V gene (reference sequence). The CDR3 length is 14 residues. The CDR3 loop is CSASSLGRNYEQYF. Written as DNA, the CDR3 is TGCAGTGCTAGCTCCCTGGGACGGAATTACGAGCAGTACTTC.

The rearrangement uses TRBV29-1 and TRBJ2-2; 7 bases line up with TRBD2. The CDR3 spans 15 residues. The V segment lost 3 bases and the J segment 7 bases; nucleotides outside the gene matches: 11. CDR1 SQVTM and CDR2 ANQGSEA come from the germline V gene. The CDR3 nucleotides are TGCAGCGTTGAGATGCGGGAGCGACATATCGGGGAGCTGTTTTTT. Amino acid sequence: CSVEMRERHIGELFF.

The rearrangement uses TRBV19 and TRBJ2-7; 9 bases agree with TRBD2. The V segment lost 5 bases and the J segment 3 bases; nucleotides outside the gene matches: 8. CDR3 size: 15 residues. Germline-derived CDR1 and CDR2 are LNHDA and SQIVND (reference sequence). The CDR3 DNA sequence: TGTGCCAGTAGTCTAGGCGGGGGGGCCGTCTACGAGCAGTACTTC. Translating it yields CASSLGGGAVYEQYF.

The chain joins TRBV19 to TRBJ1-6, with D possibly matching TRBD1 (5 bases). The V end was cut by 5 bases, the J end by 7 bases, with 15 bases between. The length of the CDR3 is 15 residues. CDR1 is LNHDA, CDR2 SQIVND, per germline (reference sequence). The CDR3 protein is CASSQGNRENSPLHF. CDR3 sequence (DNA): TGTGCCAGTAGTCAGGGTAATAGAGAGAATTCACCCCTCCACTTT.

The chain is built from TRBV7-2 and TRBJ2-5; D unresolved. The CDR3 runs to 15 residues. V was clipped by 0 bases and J by 4 bases, with 12 bases between them. Germline assignment: CDR1 SGHTA and CDR2 FQGNSA. CDR3 bases: TGTGCCAGCAGCTTAGCGAGAGGTATCCGAGAGACCCAGTACTTC. Its protein product is CASSLARGIRETQYF.

The V gene is TRBV28, the J gene TRBJ2-7; D not resolved. Germline V gene lookup returns CDR1 MDHEN and CDR2 SYDVKM. V lost 8 bases, J lost 4 bases, and 6 bases lay in between. The CDR3 extends over 10 amino acids. CDR3 region: CASAQYEQYF. The DNA of the CDR3 is TGTGCCAGCGCGCAATACGAGCAGTACTTC.

V and J are TRBV10-2 and TRBJ2-7; D might be TRBD1 (6 bases). This CDR3 has 14 amino acids. Germline values: CDR1 WSHSY, CDR2 SAAADI. V dropped 0 bases and J dropped 2 bases, with 8 bases sitting between them. CDR3 bases: TGCGCCAGCAGTGAGTCGTGGGGGCCCTACGAGCAGTACTTC. Amino acid sequence: CASSESWGPYEQYF.

The genes are TRBV20-1 and TRBJ2-7, with D unresolved. The V gene lost 1 base and the J gene lost 7 bases, with 14 bases spanning the gap. The CDR3 has 13 amino acids. The germline V gene has CDR1 DFQATT and CDR2 SNEGSKA (reference sequence). The CDR3 sequence: CSARGTEFWEQYF. CDR3 sequence (DNA): TGCAGTGCTAGAGGGACCGAGTTTTGGGAGCAGTACTTC.

V gene TRBV19 combines with J gene TRBJ2-3; D unclear. There are 16 residues in the CDR3. V lost 3 bases, J lost 0 bases, and 13 bases lay in between. Germline assignment: CDR1 LNHDA and CDR2 SQIVND (reference sequence). CDR3 sequence: CASSIGPGPSTDTQYF. The DNA of the CDR3 is TGTGCCAGTAGTATCGGGCCAGGACCTAGCACAGATACGCAGTATTTT.

This chain connects TRBV29-1 to TRBJ2-1, with a tentative D call TRBD2 (5 bases). The germline V gene has CDR1 SQVTM and CDR2 ANQGSEA. The CDR3 is 16 residues long. V lost 6 bases to trimming and J lost 1 base, with 19 bases between them. The CDR3 sequence is CSVGGLASLSYNEQFF. In nucleotides, the CDR3 is TGCAGCGTCGGAGGTCTAGCCTCTTTATCCTACAATGAGCAGTTCTTC.

The table lists this clonotype with a count of one. The genes are TRBV30 and TRBJ1-5; D is uncertain. Germline values: CDR1 GTSNPN, CDR2 SVGIG (reference sequence). This CDR3 spans 15 amino acids. V was shortened by 2 bases and J by 3 bases, with 14 bases between the two germline ends. As DNA, the CDR3 is TGTGCCTGGAGTCTTCAGGAGTCTCTCAATCAGCCCCAGCATTTT. Its protein is CAWSLQESLNQPQHF.

The V and J genes are TRBV7-9 and TRBJ2-7, with D tentatively TRBD1 or TRBD2 (5 bases each). Per the germline V gene, CDR1 is SEHNR and CDR2 is FQNEAQ (reference sequence). The CDR3 consists of 15 residues. V was shortened by 5 bases and J by 3 bases, with 17 bases between the two germline ends. CDR3 protein: CASSPPVGVGYEQYF. As DNA, the CDR3 is TGTGCCAGCAGCCCCCCCGTGGGGGTTGGCTACGAGCAGTACTTC.

The genes are TRBV2 and TRBJ2-5; D remains unclear. Trimming removed 6 bases from V and 4 bases from J, with 12 bases in between. The germline CDR1 and CDR2 sequences are SNHLY and FYNNEI. The CDR3 runs to 13 residues. The CDR3 sequence: CASSSGWPETQYF. CDR3 nucleotides: TGTGCCAGCAGCTCCGGGTGGCCAGAGACCCAGTACTTC.